This is a list of T cell receptor beta chains from one sample in a study of STAT5B mutations in CD4+ large granular lymphocyte leukemia. Assay: immunoSEQ multiplex PCR; the TCRdb copy retains only in-frame clones and omits some. The table includes approximately 36,000 clones, 75% to 85% detected once. Sequencing was performed on CD4+ T cells from blood buffy coats. These TCRs come from a human donor in good health. Both conserved end residues are part of each CDR3. A D gene is named only where the DNA matches it firmly. Rows give clone size only sometimes, using once, few, many, or a class for an expanded clone.

j_call v_call d_call clone_size cdr3_nt cdr3_aa
TRBJ2-3 TRBV6-5 TRBD2 . TGTGCCAGCAGTTACTCGTCCCGGGGGGGCCTAGATACGCAGTATTTT CASSYSSRGGLDTQYF
TRBJ2-1 TRBV27 . . TGTGCCAGCAGTCTTTACTACAATGAGCAGTTCTTC CASSLYYNEQFF
TRBJ2-1 TRBV19 . . TGTGCCAGTATCGGGAGATATATCAATGAGCAGTTCTTC CASIGRYINEQFF
TRBJ1-1 TRBV5-1 TRBD1 . TGCGCCAGCAGTCTGACAGGGCAAAACACTGAAGCTTTCTTT CASSLTGQNTEAFF
TRBJ2-5 TRBV19 . . TGTGCCAGTAGTAAATACCCCGACAGGTCCCCAAGGACCCAGTACTTC CASSKYPDRSPRTQYF
TRBJ2-1 TRBV6-4 . . TGTGCCAGCAGCATATCCAATCCCCTCTACAATGAGCAGTTCTTC CASSISNPLYNEQFF
TRBJ1-1 TRBV6-5 . . TGTGCCAGCAGTAATGGGGGGGGCACTGAAGCTTTCTTT CASSNGGGTEAFF
TRBJ2-5 TRBV7-9 . . TGTGCCAGCAGCTTAGCCCTCGGGACCCTTAACCAAGAGACCCAGTACTTC CASSLALGTLNQETQYF
TRBJ2-2 TRBV7-9 . few TGTGCCAGCAGCTACCGAAGGGCGAACACCGGGGAGCTGTTTTTT CASSYRRANTGELFF
TRBJ1-1 TRBV2 . few TGTGCCAGCAGAAATCTGAACACTGAAGCTTTCTTT CASRNLNTEAFF
TRBJ1-5 TRBV6-6 . few TGTGCCAGCAGTTACACCTCAGGGAGTGCTCAGCCCCAGCATTTT CASSYTSGSAQPQHF
TRBJ1-6 TRBV6-4 . . TGTGCCATCCTCACAGGTGGGAGCTCCTATAATTCACCCCTCCACTTT CAILTGGSSYNSPLHF
TRBJ2-5 TRBV7-9 TRBD1 . TGTGCCAGCAGCTCCGGACAGGGGGCGAAGACCCAGTACTTC CASSSGQGAKTQYF
TRBJ1-2 TRBV5-1 . . TGCGCCAGCAGCTTGGCCCGGGGGGACTATGGCTACACCTTC CASSLARGDYGYTF
TRBJ1-4 TRBV9 . once TGTGCCAGCAGCGTTGGAGGGGTGGGAAAACTGTTTTTT CASSVGGVGKLFF
TRBJ2-5 TRBV7-9 . . TGTGCCAGCAGCTGGCCGGGGCGCGCAGAGACCCAGTACTTC CASSWPGRAETQYF
TRBJ2-7 TRBV5-1 . . TGCGCCAGCAGCTTGGCCACGAGTTCCTACGAGCAGTACTTC CASSLATSSYEQYF
TRBJ2-7 TRBV5-1 TRBD1 . TGCGCCAGCAGCTTGGTTCCAGGGGGCGATGAGCAGTACTTC CASSLVPGGDEQYF
TRBJ1-4 TRBV6-1 . few TGTGCCAGCAGTGAATTTGACAGGTTGACTAAACTGTTTTTT CASSEFDRLTKLFF
TRBJ2-7 TRBV7-3 TRBD2 . TGTGCCAGCAGCCCGACGACTAGCGGAGACTACGAGCAGTACTTC CASSPTTSGDYEQYF
TRBJ1-5 TRBV19 . few TGTGCCAGTACCCAGAGACATAGCAATCAGCCCCAGCATTTT CASTQRHSNQPQHF
TRBJ2-7 TRBV5-4 . . TGTGCCAGCAGCCCTGACACCCGCAGAACCTACGAGCAGTACTTC CASSPDTRRTYEQYF
TRBJ2-2 TRBV5-1 . . TGCGCCAGCAGCTTGGAAGACCCAACCACCGGGGAGCTGTTTTTT CASSLEDPTTGELFF
TRBJ1-2 TRBV5-6 . . TGTGCCAGCAGCTTGAACTATGGCTACACCTTC CASSLNYGYTF
TRBJ2-7 TRBV5-4 TRBD2 . TGTGCCAGCAGCTCCCTCGGACTAGGGAACTACGAGCAGTACTTC CASSSLGLGNYEQYF
TRBJ2-1 TRBV29-1 TRBD2 . TGCAGCGGGGTGACTAGCGGTTACAATGAGCAGTTCTTC CSGVTSGYNEQFF